Listed below are T cell receptor beta chains from one sample, sequenced in a study of T cell responses to AZD1222 COVID-19 vaccine. Clones were sequenced by immunoSEQ multiplex PCR, and TCRdb holds only the in-frame ones, with some missing. The sample includes 160,000 or so clones, 88% of them seen just once. The specimen comprised peripheral blood, sampled on day 0 of AZD1222 vaccination. The receptors stem from an adult in good health. CDR3s include the opening cysteine and the closing phenylalanine or tryptophan. The order of the fields is D gene, J gene, V gene, CDR3 DNA, CDR3 protein. A D gene is named only where the DNA matches it firmly.

>.|TRBJ2-5|TRBV21-1
TGTGCCAGCAGCCTAAAGGGGGGGACAGACCAAGAGACCCAGTACTTC
CASSLKGGTDQETQYF
>TRBD2|TRBJ2-2|TRBV29-1
TGCAGCGTTCTAATTACTAGCGGGAGGGCTATCGGGGAGCTGTTTTTT
CSVLITSGRAIGELFF
>.|TRBJ1-2|TRBV18
TGTGCCAGCTCACCACGGTTAGACAGGCCTTCGAAAAACTATGGCTACACCTTC
CASSPRLDRPSKNYGYTF
>TRBD1|TRBJ2-1|TRBV19
TGTGCCAGTACCGATACAGGGGGCATCTACAATGAGCAGTTCTTC
CASTDTGGIYNEQFF
>.|TRBJ2-5|TRBV19
TGTGCCAGTAGTATAGTCTGGCAGGGCGGGGAGACCCAGTACTTC
CASSIVWQGGETQYF
>TRBD1|TRBJ1-1|TRBV6-2/TRBV6-3
TGTGCCAGCAGTTACCGACAGGGATCTAGGGCGAGCACTGAAGCTTTCTTT
CASSYRQGSRASTEAFF
>TRBD1|TRBJ1-5|TRBV7-2
TGTGCCAGCAGCTCAGGACAGGGACGTCAGCCCCAGCATTTT
CASSSGQGRQPQHF
>.|TRBJ1-2|TRBV5-1
TGCGCCAGCAGCTTCGACAGTAACTATGGCTACACCTTC
CASSFDSNYGYTF
>TRBD1|TRBJ1-1|TRBV18
TGTGCCAGCTCACCAAGGACAGGGGGCGCGGGGAACACTGAAGCTTTCTTT
CASSPRTGGAGNTEAFF
>TRBD1|TRBJ2-7|TRBV27
TGTGCCAGCAGAGCCTCAGGGGGCGGCGAGCAGTACTTC
CASRASGGGEQYF